One and the same sample provided the 14 T cell receptor beta chains below, sequenced in a study of T cell changes during pregnancy in multiple sclerosis. Sequencing used immunoSEQ multiplex PCR; TCRdb keeps in-frame clones, though not all of them. The table has about 40,000 clones, more than 90% seen once. The specimen comprised CD8+ T cells from peripheral blood mononuclear cells, sampled in the first trimester of pregnancy. These receptors were obtained from a female donor with multiple sclerosis, enrolled in a pregnancy study.

The V and J genes are TRBV19 and TRBJ2-1, with TRBD2 matching over 8 bases. This CDR3 region has 16 residues. The V gene end was trimmed by 0 bases and the J gene end by 8 bases; junction bases not matched to a gene: 9. CDR1 and CDR2 from the germline V gene are LNHDA and SQIVND (reference sequence). CDR3: CASSIDLRGGRDEQFF. Here the CDR3 DNA reads TGTGCCAGTAGTATAGATCTTCGGGGGGGCCGCGATGAGCAGTTCTTC.

The count of this clone is one. The J gene is TRBJ2-3, the V gene TRBV1; the table calls TRBD2, which could not be checked here. TRBV1 is assigned pseudogene status. The CDR3 is made up of 18 amino acids. This chain's CDR3 is CTSSQVLAGVSSTDTQYF. In DNA form, the CDR3 reads TGCACCAGCAGCCAAGTACTAGCGGGGGTTTCTAGCACAGATACGCAGTATTTT.

CDR3 nucleotide sequence: TGTGCCAGCAAAATTTTGACTAGCAGTAGCACAGATACGCAGTATTTT. This codes for CASKILTSSSTDTQYF. The chain has TRBV27 and TRBJ2-3, with 7 bases matching TRBD2. With 7 bases clipped from V and 0 bases from J, the junction kept 10 bases outside the gene matches. The CDR3 runs to 16 residues. Per germline, CDR1 MNHEY and CDR2 SMNVEV (reference sequence).

This clone was detected only a few times. The chain carries TRBV9 and TRBJ1-2; D gene ambiguous. Germline V gene data show CDR1 as SGDLS and CDR2 as YYNGEE. The CDR3 has 12 residues. Trimming shortened V by 3 bases and J by 8 bases, and 11 bases separated the two germline ends. The CDR3 nucleotides are TGTGCCAGCAGCGGCAGTGCTTGGGGCTACACCTTC. It encodes CASSGSAWGYTF.

The chain is built from TRBV19 and TRBJ2-1; tentatively, D is TRBD1 (6 bases). Germline CDR1 LNHDA, CDR2 SQIVND (reference sequence). The V gene lost 7 bases and the J gene lost 6 bases, with 10 bases spanning the gap. The CDR3 has 12 residues. CDR3 bases: TGTGCCAGTACTTTAGGGGGCAATGAGCAGTTCTTC. Its translation is CASTLGGNEQFF.

The chain uses TRBV7-6 and TRBJ2-5; 8 positions agree with TRBD2. The J segment lost 2 bases and the V segment lost 5 bases, leaving 10 bases of the junction unmatched. The CDR3 runs to 16 residues. In germline, CDR1 is SGHVS, CDR2 FNYEAQ. CDR3 region: CASSPYASGGQETQYF. The CDR3 DNA sequence: TGTGCCAGCAGCCCATACGCCAGCGGGGGACAAGAGACCCAGTACTTC.

The V call is TRBV6-5, the J call TRBJ1-2; 9 bases fit TRBD1. This CDR3 has 14 residues. The V gene end was trimmed by 10 bases and the J gene end by 1 base; junction bases not matched to a gene: 7. Looked up from germline, CDR1 is MNHEY and CDR2 is SVGAGI. The CDR3 DNA is TGTGCCACGGGATGGGGACAGGGTAACTATGGCTACACCTTC. Translation gives CATGWGQGNYGYTF.

The chain employs TRBV7-8 and TRBJ1-2; D gene unclear. The CDR3 totals 15 residues. V was shortened by 0 bases and J by 0 bases, with 8 bases between the two germline ends. The V gene's germline CDR1 is SGHVS and CDR2 FQNEAQ. CDR3 sequence reads: CASSLASDANYGYTF. The CDR3 bases are TGTGCCAGCAGCTTAGCCAGCGATGCTAACTATGGCTACACCTTC.

The chain employs TRBV11-3 and TRBJ2-3; 7 bases line up with TRBD1. In germline, CDR1 is SGHNT, CDR2 YENEEA. The CDR3 loop spans 15 amino acids. The V gene end was trimmed by 4 bases and the J gene end by 6 bases; junction bases not matched to a gene: 10. CDR3 nucleotide sequence: TGTGCCAGCAGCTCCTACGGGACAGACCCTGATACGCAGTATTTT. It is translated as CASSSYGTDPDTQYF.

The chain carries TRBV14 and TRBJ2-1; D is uncertain. The CDR3 is 14 amino acids. Trimming removed 6 bases from V and 8 bases from J, with 17 bases in between. CDR1 is SGHDN, CDR2 FVKESK, per germline. CDR3 loop: CASRGDIIRDEQFF. The CDR3 DNA sequence: TGTGCCAGCAGGGGCGACATAATACGCGATGAGCAGTTCTTC.

This chain links TRBV13 with TRBJ2-1, with 15 bases fitting TRBD2. V was pared by 3 bases and J by 11 bases, with 5 bases of the junction left unmatched. Germline V gene data show CDR1 as PRHDT and CDR2 as FYEKMQ (reference sequence). The CDR3 is 15 residues long. The chain's CDR3 is CASSLEGLAGGQQFF. CDR3 bases: TGTGCCAGCAGCTTGGAGGGACTAGCGGGGGGTCAGCAGTTCTTC. Drawing the rest from reference TRBV13 and TRBJ2-1, the complete variable domain is AAGVIQSPRHLIKEKRETATLKCYPIPRHDTVYWYQQGPGQDPQFLISFYEKMQSDKGSIPDRFSAQQFSDYHSELNMSSLELGDSALYFCASSLEGLAGGQQFFGPGTRLTVL.

V gene TRBV6-1 combines with J gene TRBJ1-1; D is possibly TRBD1 (6 bases). V was cut by 6 bases and J by 1 base, with 12 bases left in between. The CDR3 has 14 amino acids. Germline lookup yields CDR1 MNHNS and CDR2 SASEGT. The CDR3 bases are TGTGCCAGCAGCCGGGGACAAGAGAACACTGAAGCTTTCTTT. Translation gives CASSRGQENTEAFF.

The chain is built from TRBV12-2 and TRBJ1-2; TRBD1, the table's D call, was not compared with the DNA. TRBV12-2 is a pseudogene segment. This CDR3 region has 18 residues. CDR3 DNA: TGTGCAAGTCGCAGGTTGGGGTTCGACAGGGGAGGTAACTATGGCTACACCTTC. Residues: CASRRLGFDRGGNYGYTF.

The chain recombines TRBV5-1 with TRBJ1-1, with TRBD1 matching 7 bases. The V segment lost 0 bases and the J segment 7 bases; nucleotides outside the gene matches: 9. CDR3 length: 15 residues. Per the germline V gene, CDR1 is SGHRS and CDR2 is YFSETQ. CDR3 nucleotide sequence: TGCGCCAGCAGCTTGGATGCAGGGGGAACGAATGAAGCTTTCTTT. This encodes CASSLDAGGTNEAFF.